This TCR beta chain was retrieved from a study of Ad26.COV2.S vaccination and SARS-CoV-2 variants. Study background: In the study, Ad26.COV2.S was injected intramuscularly once, or twice 56 days apart. Overall study results and limits: Those who received vaccine or placebo ended up with similar non-spike TCR breadth. Vaccinees reportedly had broad spike-specific CD8+ and CD4+ T cell responses.

Treatment: 15 to 20 received Ad26.COV2.S at low or high dose, single or two shots; 5 received placebo; per-sample allocation not given. Samples came from day 63 after the first vaccine or placebo injection. Within Boston, the person who donated was an adult of 18-55 years. Notes on this clone: The antigen is undetermined.

Profiled with immunoSEQ multiplex PCR; TCRdb holds only in-frame clones, not every one. The sample has 400,000 to 450,000 clones, around 93% seen once. Sequencing used peripheral blood, obtained in a trial of Ad26.COV2.S vaccine versus placebo. The receptor comes from a person aged 18-65 years who received the Ad26.COV2.S COVID-19 vaccine or a placebo.

CDR3 region: CASSVRTGRSYNSPLHF. The CDR3, as DNA: TGTGCCAGCAGTGTCAGGACAGGGCGCTCCTATAATTCACCCCTCCACTTT. The J gene is TRBJ1-6, the V gene TRBV27; 8 bases map to TRBD1. Germline trimming cut 5 bases from V and 0 bases from J; bases unmatched to any gene: 6. There are 17 residues in the CDR3. Germline CDR1 MNHEY, CDR2 SMNVEV (reference sequence).